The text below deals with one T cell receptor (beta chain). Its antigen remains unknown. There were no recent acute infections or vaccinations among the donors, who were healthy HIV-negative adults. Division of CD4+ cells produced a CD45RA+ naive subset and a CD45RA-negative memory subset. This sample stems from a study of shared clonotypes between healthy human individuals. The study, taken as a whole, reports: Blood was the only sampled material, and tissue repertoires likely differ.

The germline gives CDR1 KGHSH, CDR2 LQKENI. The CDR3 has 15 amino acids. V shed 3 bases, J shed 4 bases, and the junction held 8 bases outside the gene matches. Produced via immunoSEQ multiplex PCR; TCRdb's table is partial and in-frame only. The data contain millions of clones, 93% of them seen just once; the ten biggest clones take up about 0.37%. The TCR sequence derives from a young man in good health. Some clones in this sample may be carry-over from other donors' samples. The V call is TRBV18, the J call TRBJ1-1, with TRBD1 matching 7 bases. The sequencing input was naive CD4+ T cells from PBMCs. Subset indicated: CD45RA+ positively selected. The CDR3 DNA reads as TGTGCCAGCTCACCGCGTGGGGCAGGGGGCACTGAAGCTTTCTTT. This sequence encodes CASSPRGAGGTEAFF.